The next 15 T cell receptor beta chains were all read from a single sample in a study of monozygotic twins with cystic fibrosis. The table came from immunoSEQ multiplex PCR; TCRdb's copy has only in-frame clones and leaves some out. Among 29,000 or so clones listed, around 85% were seen once. Sequenced: blood. The receptors derive from a girl aged 2-10 years with cystic fibrosis.

This clone was found once. V gene TRBV29-1 combines with J gene TRBJ1-1, with D perhaps matching TRBD1 (6 bases). Germline CDR1 reads SQVTM; CDR2 reads ANQGSEA. V was cut by 4 bases and J by 6 bases, with 12 bases left in between. The CDR3 contains 12 residues. Written as DNA, the CDR3 is TGCAGCGTTGCCGACCCAGGGGCTGAAGCTTTCTTT. Translated: CSVADPGAEAFF.

This chain links TRBV15 with TRBJ2-2; possible D gene TRBD1, 5 bases. There are 14 residues in the CDR3. Per germline, CDR1 LNHNV and CDR2 YYDKDF (reference sequence). V gave up 0 bases and J gave up 6 bases, with 8 bases separating them. The CDR3 bases are TGTGCCACCAGCAGAGATAAGGGGTCCGGGGAGCTGTTTTTT. Protein product: CATSRDKGSGELFF.

V gene TRBV6-6 combines with J gene TRBJ2-5, with D possibly matching TRBD1 (6 bases). Between the trimmed V and J ends, which lost 6 bases and 5 bases, there was a span of 16 bases. CDR1 and CDR2 (germline): MNHNY, SVGAGI (reference sequence). The CDR3 spans 14 residues. The CDR3 here is CASRPTGLGETQYF. CDR3 coding DNA: TGTGCCAGCAGACCAACAGGGCTGGGGGAGACCCAGTACTTC.

This clone was seen only once. Distinct nucleotide sequences in the sample also encode this CDR3. The chain joins TRBV30 to TRBJ1-2, with no clear D. V was clipped by 0 bases and J by 1 base, with 0 bases between them. Germline loops: CDR1 GTSNPN, CDR2 SVGIG (reference sequence). The length of the CDR3 is 11 residues. The CDR3 DNA is TGTGCCTGGAGTGTTAACTATGGCTACACCTTC. This encodes CAWSVNYGYTF. Looking up the rest from reference TRBV30 and TRBJ1-2 gives the full variable domain: SQTIHQWPATLVQPVGSPLSLECTVEGTSNPNLYWYRQAAGRGLQLLFYSVGIGQISSEVPQNLSASRPQDRQFILSSKKLLLSDSGFYLCAWSVNYGYTFGSGTRLTVV.

This rearrangement joins TRBV30 to TRBJ2-7; D possibly corresponds to TRBD2 (6 bases). The CDR3 length is 13 residues. CDR1 and CDR2 (germline): GTSNPN, SVGIG (reference sequence). Trimming pared 5 bases from V and 4 bases from J, leaving 15 bases between. This CDR3 is CAWDDSGGYEQYF. The CDR3 DNA is TGTGCCTGGGATGACTCCGGGGGATACGAGCAGTACTTC. Filled out from reference TRBV30 and TRBJ2-7, the complete variable domain reads SQTIHQWPATLVQPVGSPLSLECTVEGTSNPNLYWYRQAAGRGLQLLFYSVGIGQISSEVPQNLSASRPQDRQFILSSKKLLLSDSGFYLCAWDDSGGYEQYFGPGTRLTVT.

The genes are TRBV11-1 and TRBJ1-2; D ambiguous. Germline V gene lookup returns CDR1 SGHAT and CDR2 FQDESV (reference sequence). This CDR3 has 15 residues. V was shortened by 1 base and J by 5 bases, with 14 bases between the two germline ends. The CDR3 protein is CASSLDNVPLYGYTF. The CDR3 DNA follows: TGTGCCAGCAGCTTAGATAACGTACCACTTTATGGCTACACCTTC.

The chain uses TRBV5-4 and TRBJ2-7, with 7 bases identical to TRBD2. Germline V lookup: CDR1 SGHNT, CDR2 YYREEE (reference sequence). This CDR3 comprises 15 residues. With V trimmed by 4 bases and J by 7 bases, 14 bases remained unmatched. In nucleotides, the CDR3 is TGTGCCAGCAGCGTGGTCGAAGGGAGGGCAATAGAGCAGTACTTC. Protein: CASSVVEGRAIEQYF.

V is TRBV7-2 and J is TRBJ1-3; D gene unclear. TRBJ2-2 explains the end of the DNA better; the J call may be wrong. This CDR3 is built from 15 residues. Germline V CDR1 and CDR2: SGHTA, FQGNSA. The DNA of the CDR3 is TGTGCCAGCAGCTTAAAAGAGATGAACACCGGGGAGCTGTTTTTT. Protein: CASSLKEMNTGELFF.

The gene calls are TRBV6-5 and TRBJ2-1, with D unresolved. Trimming pared 8 bases from V and 12 bases from J, leaving 14 bases between. Germline V CDR1 and CDR2: MNHEY, SVGAGI. The CDR3 sequence is 11 residues long. CDR3 region: CASRSDVGQFF. The CDR3 region has the DNA TGTGCCAGCCGCAGTGACGTGGGGCAGTTCTTC.

The chain couples TRBV5-5 to TRBJ2-5; the D is unclear. Trimming removed 5 bases from V and 2 bases from J, with 19 bases in between. The CDR3 is 16 amino acids. The germline CDR1 and CDR2 sequences are SGHKS and YYEKEE (reference sequence). CDR3 sequence reads: CASSPRLKPIQETQYF. CDR3 DNA: TGTGCCAGCAGTCCAAGGCTAAAGCCGATACAAGAGACCCAGTACTTC.

The chain joins TRBV11-2 to TRBJ1-1, with D maybe TRBD1 (6 bases). Trimming took off 0 bases at V and 5 bases at J, with 10 bases between the two ends. Germline V gives CDR1 SGHAT, CDR2 FQNNGV. The CDR3 extends over 14 amino acids. CDR3 bases: TGTGCCAGCAGCTTAGAGTGGACAGAGACTGAAGCTTTCTTT. As protein: CASSLEWTETEAFF.

J is TRBJ1-2 and V is TRBV5-8, with D unresolved. Between the trimmed V and J ends, which lost 0 bases and 1 base, there was a span of 10 bases. The CDR3 runs 15 residues. Germline V lookup: CDR1 SGHTS, CDR2 YDEGEE. CDR3 sequence: CASSLDRGFNYGYTF. As DNA, the CDR3 is TGTGCCAGCAGCTTGGACCGGGGATTTAACTATGGCTACACCTTC.

This sequence joins TRBV30 and TRBJ2-7; D unresolved. Germline lookup yields CDR1 GTSNPN and CDR2 SVGIG (reference sequence). The CDR3 consists of 13 residues. The V end lost 4 bases, the J end lost 0 bases, and 10 bases lay between the germline ends. In nucleotides, the CDR3 is TGTGCCTGGATGCCATCTATCTCCTACGAGCAGTACTTC. Its protein is CAWMPSISYEQYF.

This chain uses TRBV10-2 with TRBJ2-1; no firm D call. Germline V gene sequence: CDR1 WSHSY, CDR2 SAAADI. CDR3 length: 14 amino acids. The ends were cut back, 10 bases at V and 0 bases at J, with 13 bases in the middle. The CDR3: CATNAENSYNEQFF. CDR3 nucleotide sequence: TGCGCCACCAACGCGGAGAACTCCTACAATGAGCAGTTCTTC.

The chain has TRBV28 and TRBJ1-5, with D unclear. The ends were cut back, 5 bases at V and 0 bases at J, with 8 bases in the middle. The CDR3 length is 14 residues. Germline CDR1 reads MDHEN; CDR2 reads SYDVKM. CDR3 bases: TGTGCCAGCAGTCAGCCATATAGCAATCAGCCCCAGCATTTT. This sequence encodes CASSQPYSNQPQHF.